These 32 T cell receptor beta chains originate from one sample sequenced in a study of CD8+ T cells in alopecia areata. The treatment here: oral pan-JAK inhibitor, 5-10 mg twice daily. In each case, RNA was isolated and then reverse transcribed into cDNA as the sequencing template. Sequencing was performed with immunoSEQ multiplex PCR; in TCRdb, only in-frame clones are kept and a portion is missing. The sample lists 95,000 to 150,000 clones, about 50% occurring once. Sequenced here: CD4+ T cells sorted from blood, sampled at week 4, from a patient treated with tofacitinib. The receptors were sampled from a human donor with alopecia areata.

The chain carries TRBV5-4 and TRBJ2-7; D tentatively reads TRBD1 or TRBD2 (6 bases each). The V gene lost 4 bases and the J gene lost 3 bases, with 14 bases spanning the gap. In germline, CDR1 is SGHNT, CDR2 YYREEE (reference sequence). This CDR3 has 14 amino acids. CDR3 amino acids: CASSLGGTIYEQYF. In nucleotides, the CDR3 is TGTGCCAGCAGCCTAGGCGGGACAATCTACGAGCAGTACTTC.

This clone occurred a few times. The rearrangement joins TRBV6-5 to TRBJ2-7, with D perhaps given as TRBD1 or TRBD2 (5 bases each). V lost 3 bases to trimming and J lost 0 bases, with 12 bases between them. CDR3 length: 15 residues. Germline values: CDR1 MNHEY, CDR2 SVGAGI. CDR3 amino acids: CASSYRGSSSYEQYF. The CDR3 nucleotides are TGTGCCAGCAGTTATCGGGGCTCTAGCTCCTACGAGCAGTACTTC.

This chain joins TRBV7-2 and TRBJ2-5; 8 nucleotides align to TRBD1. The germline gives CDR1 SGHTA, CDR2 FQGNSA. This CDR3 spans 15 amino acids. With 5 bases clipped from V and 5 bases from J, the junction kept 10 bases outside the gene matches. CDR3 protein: CASSKRQGKVETQYF. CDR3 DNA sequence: TGTGCCAGCAGCAAACGACAGGGGAAGGTGGAGACCCAGTACTTC.

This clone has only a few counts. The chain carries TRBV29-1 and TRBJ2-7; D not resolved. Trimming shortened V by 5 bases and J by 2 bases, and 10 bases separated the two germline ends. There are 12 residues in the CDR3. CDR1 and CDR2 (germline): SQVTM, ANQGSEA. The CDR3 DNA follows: TGCAGCGTTACGGACGCAGCCTACGAGCAGTACTTC. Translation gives CSVTDAAYEQYF.

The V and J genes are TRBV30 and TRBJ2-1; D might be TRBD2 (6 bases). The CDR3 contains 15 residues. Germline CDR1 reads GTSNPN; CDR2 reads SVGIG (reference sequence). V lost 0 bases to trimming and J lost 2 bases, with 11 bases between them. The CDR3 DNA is TGTGCCTGGAGTGTACGGGGGACCACCTACAATGAGCAGTTCTTC. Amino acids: CAWSVRGTTYNEQFF.

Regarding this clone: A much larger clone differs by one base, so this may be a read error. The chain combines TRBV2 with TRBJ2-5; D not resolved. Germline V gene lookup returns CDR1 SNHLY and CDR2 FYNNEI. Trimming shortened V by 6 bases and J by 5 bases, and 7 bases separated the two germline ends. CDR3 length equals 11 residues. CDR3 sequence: CASSLQETQYF. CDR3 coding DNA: TGTGCCAGCAGCCTGCAGGAGACCCAGTACTTC.

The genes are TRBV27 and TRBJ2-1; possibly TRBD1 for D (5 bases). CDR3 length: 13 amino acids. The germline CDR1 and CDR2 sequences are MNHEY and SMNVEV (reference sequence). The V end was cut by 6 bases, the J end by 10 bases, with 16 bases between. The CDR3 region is CASRELNRQEQFF. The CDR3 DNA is TGTGCCAGCAGAGAATTAAACAGGCAGGAGCAGTTCTTC.

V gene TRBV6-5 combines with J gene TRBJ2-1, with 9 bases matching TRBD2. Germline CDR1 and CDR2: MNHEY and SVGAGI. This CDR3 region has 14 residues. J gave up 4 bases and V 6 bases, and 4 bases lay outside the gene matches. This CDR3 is CASSRAGGYNEQFF. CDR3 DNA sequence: TGTGCCAGCAGCCGAGCGGGGGGTTACAATGAGCAGTTCTTC.

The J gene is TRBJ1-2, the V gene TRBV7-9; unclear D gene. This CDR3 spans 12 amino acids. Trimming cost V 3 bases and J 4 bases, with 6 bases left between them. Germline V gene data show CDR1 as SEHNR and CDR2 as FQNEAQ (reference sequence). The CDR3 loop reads CASSFDGYGYTF. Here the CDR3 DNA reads TGTGCCAGCAGCTTTGACGGCTATGGCTACACCTTC.

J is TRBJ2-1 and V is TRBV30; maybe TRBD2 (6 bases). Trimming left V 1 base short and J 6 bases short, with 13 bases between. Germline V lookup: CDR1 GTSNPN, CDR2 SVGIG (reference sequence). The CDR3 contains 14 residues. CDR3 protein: CAWSETRTTNEQFF. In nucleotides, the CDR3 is TGTGCCTGGAGTGAAACTCGGACTACCAATGAGCAGTTCTTC.

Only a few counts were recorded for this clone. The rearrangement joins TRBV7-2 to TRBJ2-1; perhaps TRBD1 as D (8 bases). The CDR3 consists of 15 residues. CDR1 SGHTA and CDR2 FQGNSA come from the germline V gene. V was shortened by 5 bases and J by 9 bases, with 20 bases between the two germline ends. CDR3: CASSRAGQGAREQFF. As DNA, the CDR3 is TGTGCCAGCAGCCGAGCGGGGCAGGGGGCCCGTGAGCAGTTCTTC. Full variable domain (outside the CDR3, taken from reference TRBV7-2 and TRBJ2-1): GAGVSQSPSNKVTEKGKDVELRCDPISGHTALYWYRQSLGQGLEFLIYFQGNSAPDKSGLPSDRFSAERTGGSVSTLTIQRTQQEDSAVYLCASSRAGQGAREQFFGPGTRLTVL.

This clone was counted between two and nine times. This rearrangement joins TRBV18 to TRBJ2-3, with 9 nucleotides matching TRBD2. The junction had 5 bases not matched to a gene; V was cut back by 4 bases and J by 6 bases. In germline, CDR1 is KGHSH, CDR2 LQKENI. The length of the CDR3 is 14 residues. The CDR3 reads CASSRLAGTDTQYF. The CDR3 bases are TGTGCCAGCTCACGGCTAGCGGGAACGGATACGCAGTATTTT.

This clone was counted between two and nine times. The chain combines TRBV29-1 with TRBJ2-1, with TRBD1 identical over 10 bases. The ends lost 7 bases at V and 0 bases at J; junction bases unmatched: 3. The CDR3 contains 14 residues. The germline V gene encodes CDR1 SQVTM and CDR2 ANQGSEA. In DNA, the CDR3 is TGCAGCGGGACAGGGGGAGACTCCTACAATGAGCAGTTCTTC. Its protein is CSGTGGDSYNEQFF.

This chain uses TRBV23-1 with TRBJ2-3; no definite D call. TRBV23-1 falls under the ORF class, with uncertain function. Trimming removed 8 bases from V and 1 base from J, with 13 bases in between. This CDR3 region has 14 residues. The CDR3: CASQKRDCTDTQYF. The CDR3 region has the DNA TGCGCCAGCCAAAAGCGAGATTGCACAGATACGCAGTATTTT.

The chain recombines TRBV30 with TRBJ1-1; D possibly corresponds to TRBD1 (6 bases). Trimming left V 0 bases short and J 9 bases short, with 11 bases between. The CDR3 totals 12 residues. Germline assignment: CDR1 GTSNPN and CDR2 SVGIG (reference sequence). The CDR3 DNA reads TGTGCCTGGAGTGTACGGCGGGGGCAAGCTTTCTTT. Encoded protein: CAWSVRRGQAFF.

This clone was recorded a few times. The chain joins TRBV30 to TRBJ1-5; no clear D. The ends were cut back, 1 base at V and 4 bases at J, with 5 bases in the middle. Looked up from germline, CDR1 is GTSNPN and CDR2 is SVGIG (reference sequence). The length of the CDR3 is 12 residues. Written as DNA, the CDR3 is TGTGCCTGGAGTGGGGCTAATCAGCCCCAGCATTTT. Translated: CAWSGANQPQHF.

The CDR3 coding sequence is TGTGCCAGCAGCTCCGGACGCCAAGAGACCCAGTACTTC. As protein: CASSSGRQETQYF. This chain links TRBV7-9 with TRBJ2-5; D is unresolved. V was pared by 4 bases and J by 1 base, with 7 bases between. There are 13 residues in the CDR3. The V gene's germline CDR1 is SEHNR and CDR2 FQNEAQ (reference sequence).

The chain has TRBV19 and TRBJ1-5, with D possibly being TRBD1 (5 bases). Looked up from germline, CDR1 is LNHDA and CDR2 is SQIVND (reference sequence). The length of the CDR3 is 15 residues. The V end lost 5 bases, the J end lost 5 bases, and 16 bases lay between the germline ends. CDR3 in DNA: TGTGCCAGTAGTCGGGGACCCGGGGGGGATCAGCCCCAGCATTTT. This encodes CASSRGPGGDQPQHF.

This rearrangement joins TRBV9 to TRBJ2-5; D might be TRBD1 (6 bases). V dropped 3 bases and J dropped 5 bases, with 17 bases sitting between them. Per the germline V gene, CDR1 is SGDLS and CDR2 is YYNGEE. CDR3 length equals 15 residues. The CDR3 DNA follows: TGTGCCAGCAGCGAATGGGGGCCGAAAGGGGAGACCCAGTACTTC. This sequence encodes CASSEWGPKGETQYF.

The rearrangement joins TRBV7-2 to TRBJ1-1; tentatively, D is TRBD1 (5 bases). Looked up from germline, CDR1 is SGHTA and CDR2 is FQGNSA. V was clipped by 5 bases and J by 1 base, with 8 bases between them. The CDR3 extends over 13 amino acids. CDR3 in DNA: TGTGCCAGCAGCGTCGGACAGAACACTGAAGCTTTCTTT. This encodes CASSVGQNTEAFF.

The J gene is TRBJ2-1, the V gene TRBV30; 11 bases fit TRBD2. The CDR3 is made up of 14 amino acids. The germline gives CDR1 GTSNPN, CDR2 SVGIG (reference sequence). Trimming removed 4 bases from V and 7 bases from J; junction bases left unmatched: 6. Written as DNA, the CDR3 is TGTGCCTGGAAGGGACTAGCGGACAAGAATGAGCAGTTCTTC. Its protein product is CAWKGLADKNEQFF.

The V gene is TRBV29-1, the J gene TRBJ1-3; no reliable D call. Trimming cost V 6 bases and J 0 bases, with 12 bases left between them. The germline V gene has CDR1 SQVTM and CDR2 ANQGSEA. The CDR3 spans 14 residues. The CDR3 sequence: CSVGPNLSGNTIYF. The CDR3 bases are TGCAGCGTCGGACCGAATCTCTCTGGAAACACCATATATTTT.

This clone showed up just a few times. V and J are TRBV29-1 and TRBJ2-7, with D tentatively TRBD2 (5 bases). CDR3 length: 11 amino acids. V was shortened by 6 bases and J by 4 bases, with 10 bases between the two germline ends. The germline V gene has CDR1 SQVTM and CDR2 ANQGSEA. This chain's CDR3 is CSVKGAYEQYF. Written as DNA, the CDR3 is TGCAGCGTCAAGGGAGCGTACGAGCAGTACTTC.

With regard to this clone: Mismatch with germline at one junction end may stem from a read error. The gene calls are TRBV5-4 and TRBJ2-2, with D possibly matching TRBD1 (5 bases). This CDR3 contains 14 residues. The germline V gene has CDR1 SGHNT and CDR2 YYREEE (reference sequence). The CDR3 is CASSLGQNIGELFF. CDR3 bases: TGTGCCAGCAGCTTGGGACAGAACATCGGGGAGCTGTTTTTT. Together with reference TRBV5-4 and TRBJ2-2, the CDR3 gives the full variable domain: ETGVTQSPTHLIKTRGQQVTLRCSSQSGHNTVSWYQQALGQGPQFIFQYYREEENGRGNFPPRFSGLQFPNYSSELNVNALELDDSALYLCASSLGQNIGELFFGEGSRLTVL.

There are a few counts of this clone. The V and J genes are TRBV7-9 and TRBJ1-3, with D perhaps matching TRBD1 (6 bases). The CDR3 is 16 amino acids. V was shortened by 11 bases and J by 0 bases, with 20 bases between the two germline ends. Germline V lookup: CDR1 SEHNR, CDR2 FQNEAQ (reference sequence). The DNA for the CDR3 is TGTGCCGGAAGAGAGAGACAGGAAACCTCTGGAAACACCATATATTTT. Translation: CAGRERQETSGNTIYF. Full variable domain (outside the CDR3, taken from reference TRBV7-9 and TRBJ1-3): DTGVSQNPRHKITKRGQNVTFRCDPISEHNRLYWYRQTLGQGPEFLTYFQNEAQLEKSRLLSDRFSAERPKGSFSTLEIQRTEQGDSAMYLCAGRERQETSGNTIYFGEGSWLTVV.

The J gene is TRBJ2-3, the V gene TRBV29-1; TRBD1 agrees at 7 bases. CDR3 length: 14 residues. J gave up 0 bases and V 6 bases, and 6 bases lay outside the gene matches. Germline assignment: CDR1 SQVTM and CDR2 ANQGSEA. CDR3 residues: CSVWDRPSTDTQYF. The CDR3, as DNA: TGCAGCGTCTGGGACAGACCTAGCACAGATACGCAGTATTTT.

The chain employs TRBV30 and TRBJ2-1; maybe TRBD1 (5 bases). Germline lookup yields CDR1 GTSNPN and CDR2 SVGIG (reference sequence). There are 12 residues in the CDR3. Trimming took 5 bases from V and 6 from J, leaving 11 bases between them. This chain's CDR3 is CAWGNQGNEQFF. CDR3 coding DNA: TGTGCCTGGGGTAATCAGGGCAATGAGCAGTTCTTC.

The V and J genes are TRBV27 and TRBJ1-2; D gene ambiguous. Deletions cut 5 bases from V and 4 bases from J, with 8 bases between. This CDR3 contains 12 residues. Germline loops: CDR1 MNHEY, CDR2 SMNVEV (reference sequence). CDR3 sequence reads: CASSRGTYGYTF. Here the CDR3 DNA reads TGTGCCAGCAGTCGGGGTACCTATGGCTACACCTTC.

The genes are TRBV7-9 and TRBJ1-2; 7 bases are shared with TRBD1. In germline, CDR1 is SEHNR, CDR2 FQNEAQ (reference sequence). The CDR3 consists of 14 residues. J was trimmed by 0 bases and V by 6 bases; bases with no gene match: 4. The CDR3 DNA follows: TGTGCCAGCAGACACAGGGGATCTAACTATGGCTACACCTTC. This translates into CASRHRGSNYGYTF.

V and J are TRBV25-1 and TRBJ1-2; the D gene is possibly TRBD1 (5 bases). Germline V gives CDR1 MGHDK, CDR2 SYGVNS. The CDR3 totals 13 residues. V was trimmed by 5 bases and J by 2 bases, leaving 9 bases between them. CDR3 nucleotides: TGTGCCAGCAGTTTGACAGAGAACTATGGCTACACCTTC. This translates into CASSLTENYGYTF.

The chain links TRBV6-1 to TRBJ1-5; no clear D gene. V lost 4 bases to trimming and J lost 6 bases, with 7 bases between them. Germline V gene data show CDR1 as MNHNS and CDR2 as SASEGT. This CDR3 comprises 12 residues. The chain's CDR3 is CASSGGFQPQHF. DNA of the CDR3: TGTGCCAGCAGTGGTGGGTTTCAGCCCCAGCATTTT.

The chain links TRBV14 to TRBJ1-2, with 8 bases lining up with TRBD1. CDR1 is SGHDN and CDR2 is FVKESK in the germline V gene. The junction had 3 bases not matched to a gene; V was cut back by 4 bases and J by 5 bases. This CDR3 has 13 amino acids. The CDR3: CASSPGQGYGYTF. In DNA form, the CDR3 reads TGTGCCAGCAGCCCTGGACAGGGATATGGCTACACCTTC.